What follows are 18 T cell receptor beta chains derived from one specimen sequenced in a study of blood T cell repertoires in COVID-19. The assay was immunoSEQ multiplex PCR, and TCRdb's table has in-frame clones only and misses some. The repertoire has 200,000 to 300,000 clones, around 81% of them found once; the top ten carry about 6.3%. The sample taken for sequencing was peripheral blood. The origin of the receptors is a woman aged 55-70 years with active or convalescent COVID-19.

This rearrangement joins TRBV7-2 to TRBJ1-1; 7 positions match TRBD1. The CDR3 extends over 13 amino acids. Trimming cost V 2 bases and J 10 bases; bases outside gene matches: 7. In germline, CDR1 is SGHTA, CDR2 FQGNSA. The CDR3: CASSLTRQGRAFF. DNA for the CDR3: TGTGCCAGCAGCTTAACCCGACAGGGTAGAGCTTTCTTT.

The chain combines TRBV6-5 with TRBJ2-7; 7 bases map to TRBD1. This CDR3 has 14 residues. Germline V gene sequence: CDR1 MNHEY, CDR2 SVGAGI. Unmatched junction bases numbered 4, after V lost 5 bases and J lost 0 bases. The CDR3 spells CASSRDSSSYEQYV. DNA of the CDR3: TGTGCCAGCAGTCGGGACAGCAGCTCCTACGAGCAGTACGTC.

The chain employs TRBV5-1 and TRBJ2-5; D not resolved. Germline V gene lookup returns CDR1 SGHRS and CDR2 YFSETQ. The CDR3 has 15 amino acids. V lost 0 bases, J lost 1 base, and 10 bases lay in between. CDR3 protein: CASSLVGSFQETQYF. Written as DNA, the CDR3 is TGCGCCAGCAGCTTGGTGGGCTCCTTCCAAGAGACCCAGTACTTC.

The chain carries TRBV6-5 and TRBJ1-5; TRBD1 aligns across 7 bases. Per the germline V gene, CDR1 is MNHEY and CDR2 is SVGAGI. The junction had 7 bases not matched to a gene; V was cut back by 7 bases and J by 7 bases. CDR3 length: 13 residues. CDR3 region: CASKTGLSQPQHF. In DNA, the CDR3 is TGTGCCAGCAAGACAGGGTTGAGCCAGCCCCAGCATTTT.

The chain is built from TRBV9 and TRBJ2-2; D is possibly TRBD1 (6 bases). CDR1 SGDLS and CDR2 YYNGEE come from the germline V gene. The CDR3 extends over 14 amino acids. V was trimmed by 4 bases and J by 1 base, leaving 8 bases between them. The CDR3 bases are TGTGCCAGCAGCCTGGACAGGAACACCGGGGAGCTGTTTTTT. It encodes CASSLDRNTGELFF.

The V gene is TRBV27, the J gene TRBJ1-5; TRBD1 aligns across 7 bases. Germline V gene data show CDR1 as MNHEY and CDR2 as SMNVEV (reference sequence). This CDR3 contains 14 residues. V was clipped by 2 bases and J by 6 bases; unmatched bases: 4. The CDR3 sequence: CASSLRQGRQPQHF. DNA for the CDR3: TGTGCCAGCAGTTTAAGACAGGGACGTCAGCCCCAGCATTTT.

This clone was seen more than once but under ten times. The V and J genes are TRBV7-9 and TRBJ1-1; D call uncertain. Looked up from germline, CDR1 is SEHNR and CDR2 is FQNEAQ (reference sequence). V lost 3 bases to trimming and J lost 5 bases, with 10 bases between them. The CDR3 is made up of 13 amino acids. The CDR3 sequence is CASSFSESTEAFF. DNA of the CDR3: TGTGCCAGCAGCTTTTCGGAGAGTACTGAAGCTTTCTTT.

The J gene is TRBJ2-1, the V gene TRBV18, with TRBD1 as a possible D gene (5 bases). Trimming removed 3 bases at V and 5 bases at J, with 8 bases between. The CDR3 is 13 residues long. Germline-derived CDR1 and CDR2 are KGHSH and LQKENI. The CDR3 region is CASSPPRDNEQFF. CDR3 DNA: TGTGCCAGCTCACCGCCCAGGGACAATGAGCAGTTCTTC.

The CDR3 is CASGLSGNTEAFF. CDR3 in DNA: TGTGCTAGTGGTTTGAGCGGGAACACTGAAGCTTTCTTT. The V call is TRBV12-5, the J call TRBJ1-1; no firm D call. The CDR3 has 13 amino acids. V lost 2 bases and J lost 1, with 5 bases in between. CDR1 is LGHNT and CDR2 is FRNRAP in the germline V gene.

V usage is TRBV6-8 and J usage is TRBJ2-2, with 8 bases matching TRBD1. CDR3 length: 14 residues. From germline, CDR1 is MNHGY and CDR2 SAAAGT. Losses at the gene ends were 10 bases for V and 4 bases for J; bases not matched to a gene: 8. DNA of the CDR3: TGTGCCACCGACCAGGGGGCGATCACCGGGGAGCTGTTTTTT. It yields the protein CATDQGAITGELFF.

The rearrangement joins TRBV16 to TRBJ2-1; 8 bases map to TRBD2. With V trimmed by 3 bases and J by 7 bases, 5 bases remained unmatched. The CDR3 is 14 residues long. CDR1 and CDR2 (germline): KGHSY, FQNENV. The CDR3 spells CASSHGTSENEQFF. CDR3 in DNA: TGTGCCAGCAGCCATGGGACTAGTGAGAATGAGCAGTTCTTC.

The rearrangement links TRBV19 to TRBJ2-1; weak D call: TRBD2 (5 bases). In germline, CDR1 is LNHDA, CDR2 SQIVND (reference sequence). The V end was cut by 0 bases, the J end by 4 bases, with 13 bases between. The CDR3 has 16 residues. DNA for the CDR3: TGTGCCAGTAGTATAGATGGGAGCGTATTTTACAATGAGCAGTTCTTC. Its translation: CASSIDGSVFYNEQFF.

The sample holds one count of this clone. This sequence joins TRBV19 and TRBJ2-7; 7 bases align to TRBD2. The J segment lost 0 bases and the V segment lost 6 bases, leaving 5 bases of the junction unmatched. The CDR3 has 14 amino acids. CDR1 and CDR2 from the germline V gene are LNHDA and SQIVND (reference sequence). Here the CDR3 reads CASSRRDYSYEQYF. CDR3 DNA: TGTGCCAGTAGCAGACGGGACTACTCCTACGAGCAGTACTTC.

This chain links TRBV19 with TRBJ2-7, with 9 nucleotides matching TRBD2. Germline V gene sequence: CDR1 LNHDA, CDR2 SQIVND (reference sequence). The trim removed 6 bases at V and 2 bases at J, leaving 8 bases unmatched. This CDR3 is built from 15 residues. CDR3 in DNA: TGTGCCAGTAGGAGAGCCTCTAGCGGGGCCTACGAGCAGTACGTC. This gives the protein CASRRASSGAYEQYV.

The V and J genes are TRBV19 and TRBJ1-5; weak D call: TRBD1 (5 bases). This CDR3 is 16 amino acids long. Trimming shortened V by 1 base and J by 4 bases, and 14 bases separated the two germline ends. Germline V lookup: CDR1 LNHDA, CDR2 SQIVND (reference sequence). CDR3 loop: CASSIVDSSRNQPQHF. The CDR3, as DNA: TGTGCCAGTAGTATAGTTGACAGTTCGCGAAATCAGCCCCAGCATTTT. The variable domain in full, with the rest retrieved from reference TRBV19 and TRBJ1-5, is DGGITQSPKYLFRKEGQNVTLSCEQNLNHDAMYWYRQDPGQGLRLIYYSQIVNDFQKGDIAEGYSVSREKKESFPLTVTSAQKNPTAFYLCASSIVDSSRNQPQHFGDGTRLSIL.

The chain has TRBV5-5 and TRBJ2-2; no definite D call. CDR1 and CDR2 from the germline V gene are SGHKS and YYEKEE (reference sequence). The CDR3 contains 13 residues. The V and J ends lost 4 bases and 7 bases respectively, with 11 bases between them. The CDR3 loop is CASSDWRDGELFF. CDR3 DNA sequence: TGTGCCAGCAGCGACTGGCGAGACGGGGAGCTGTTTTTT.

J is TRBJ1-2 and V is TRBV2; possibly TRBD1 for D (5 bases). CDR3 length: 14 residues. V was cut by 4 bases and J by 7 bases, with 16 bases left in between. Germline loops: CDR1 SNHLY, CDR2 FYNNEI. The CDR3 DNA sequence: TGTGCCAGCAGTGCCGTCGGGGGGTTTTTTGGCTACACCTTC. Its protein is CASSAVGGFFGYTF.

About this clone: One junction end does not reproduce the germline sequence, and a read error may be involved. This rearrangement joins TRBV19 to TRBJ1-4; 8 nucleotides match TRBD1. Germline lookup yields CDR1 LNHDA and CDR2 SQIVND (reference sequence). The CDR3 sequence is 14 residues long. In nucleotides, the CDR3 is TGTGCCAGTAGGGCTGGACAGGGAGGCGGCCAACTTTTTTTT. Its protein is CASRAGQGGGQLFF. The variable domain in full, completed from reference TRBV19 and TRBJ1-4, reads DGGITQSPKYLFRKEGQNVTLSCEQNLNHDAMYWYRQDPGQGLRLIYYSQIVNDFQKGDIAEGYSVSREKKESFPLTVTSAQKNPTAFYLCASRAGQGGGQLFFGSGTQLSVL.